This TCR beta chain comes out of a study of blood T cell repertoires in COVID-19. Study details: Donors in the United States, Italy and Spain gave samples during acute or convalescent COVID-19. Sample material is recorded as cDNA or gDNA derived from T cells, B-cell-depleted T cells, or PBMCs.

The V end lost 3 bases, the J end lost 4 bases, and 15 bases lay between the germline ends. CDR1 MNHNS and CDR2 SASEGT come from the germline V gene. The CDR3 loop spans 15 amino acids. This table comes from immunoSEQ multiplex PCR, and its TCRdb copy is limited to in-frame clones, with some not included. This table holds about 93,000 clones, more than 65% found once. The rearrangement links TRBV6-1 to TRBJ1-2; no reliable D call. This TCR was sampled from a human donor in a cohort sampled during active COVID-19. Specimen: peripheral blood. For the CDR3, the DNA is TGTGCCAGCAGTGAGTGGGCCCAGGTCGTCTATGGCTACACCTTC. Protein sequence: CASSEWAQVVYGYTF.